This TCR beta chain is from a study of T cells expressing NK-cell markers. CDR3 length: 13 amino acids. CDR1 and CDR2 from the germline V gene are DFQATT and SNEGSKA (reference sequence). TCRdb re-called the 5' RACE reads; every CDR3 protein appears as one record, without DNA. The sample data list roughly 420,000 distinct CDR3 sequences. Sequenced input: blood T cells: a sorted CD56 or NKG2C T cell subset, CD4+ or CD8+ T cells, or bulk PBMC T cells (not recorded which). The source is a woman between 18 and 69 years old in good health. V and J are TRBV20-1 and TRBJ1-5. The chain's CDR3 is CSAGQFSNQPQHF.